This T cell receptor beta chain was recovered during a study of T cells in tuberculosis (dated by TCRdb to the late 2010s). Background for the entire study: In the study, CD1B tetramers and high-throughput TCR immunosequencing were combined to characterize T cells specific for the mycobacterial lipid antigen glucose monomycolate (GMM). Overall results and qualifications from the work: The stringent sort gate may have missed T cells binding the CD1B-GMM tetramer with low affinity.

V and J lose 2 bases and 7 bases, and a span of 14 bases separates them. CDR1 and CDR2, per the germline V gene, are SGHDT and YYEEEE. The CDR3 numbers 14 residues from cysteine through phenylalanine. This entry keeps only the CDR3 DNA: 42 bases, framed from base 1. To note about this clone: Base qualities are not provided; no much larger clone lies one nucleotide away.

PBMC were thawed, rested overnight, stained with GMM-loaded CD1B tetramer, a Live/Dead dye and anti-CD3, and then sorted on a FACS Aria II. The CD1B tetramers were loaded with C32 glucose monomycolate that had been purified from Rhodococcus equi. Before cryopreservation, the PBMC used for tetramer sorting had been depleted of CD14-expressing monocytes as part of a separate study. From each donor, 75,000 to 100,000 tetramer-negative cells were sorted and analyzed together with the tetramer-positive cells. Antigen-specific T cells were sorted from a handful of healthy South African adults using GMM-loaded CD1B tetramers. TCR-alpha and TCR-beta chains were sequenced unpaired, so chain pairing information was not available. The immunoSEQ multiplex PCR assay was used to generate TCR libraries, with TCR-beta and/or TCR-alpha/delta assays applied to each sample. Amplified TCR libraries were sequenced on the Illumina high-throughput platform. For the original study's pipeline: Clustering and dimensionality reduction were performed using pairwise TCRdist distances among GMM-specific receptors from ex vivo sorted or in vitro expanded T cells. Sequence motifs defined by gene usage and CDR3 content were tested for enrichment in tetramer-positive versus tetramer-negative populations. The table comes from immuneACCESS by way of TCRdb, which keeps in-frame sequences with V and J called. Part of the clones is missing from these tables; in studies checked, under half for an unresolved V gene and the rest for unknown reasons. The V and J calls and the clone size are those of that table, but D and trimming were determined from the DNA. Recorded for this sample are 85,000 to 90,000 clones; approximately 91% of them occurred a single time. Jointly, the top ten make up approximately 1.9% of the sample.

Sample: CD1b-GMM tetramer-negative cells sorted from PBMCs. The sample's cell subset or site label, decoded: T cells not binding CD1B-GMM tetramer, sorted from same donor. The TCR originated in an adult woman with latent tuberculosis. This sequence uses TRBV5-6 and TRBJ2-3; a weak D assignment points to TRBD1 (6 bases agree). The CDR3 reads as follows: CASSFSGALNTQYF. The DNA sequence is as follows: TGTGCCAGCAGCTTTTCAGGGGCGTTAAATACGCAGTATTTT.